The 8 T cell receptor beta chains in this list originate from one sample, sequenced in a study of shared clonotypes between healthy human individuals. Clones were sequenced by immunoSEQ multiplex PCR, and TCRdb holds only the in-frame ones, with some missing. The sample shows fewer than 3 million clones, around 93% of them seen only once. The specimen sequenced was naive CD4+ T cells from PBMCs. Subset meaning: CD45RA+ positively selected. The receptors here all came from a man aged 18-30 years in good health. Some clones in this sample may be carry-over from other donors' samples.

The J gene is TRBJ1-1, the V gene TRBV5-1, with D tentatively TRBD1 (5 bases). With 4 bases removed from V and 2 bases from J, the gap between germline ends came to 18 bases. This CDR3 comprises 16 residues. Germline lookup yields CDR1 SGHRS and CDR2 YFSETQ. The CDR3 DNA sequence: TGCGCCAGCAGCCCCATTGCAGCAGGGCTAAACACTGAAGCTTTCTTT. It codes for CASSPIAAGLNTEAFF.

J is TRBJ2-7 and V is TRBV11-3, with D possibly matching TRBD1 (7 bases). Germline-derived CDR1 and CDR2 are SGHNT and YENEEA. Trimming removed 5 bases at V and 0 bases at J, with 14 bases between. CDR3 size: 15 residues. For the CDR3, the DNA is TGTGCCAGCAGCCGCGGGACAGAATCCTCCTACGAGCAGTACTTC. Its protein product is CASSRGTESSYEQYF.

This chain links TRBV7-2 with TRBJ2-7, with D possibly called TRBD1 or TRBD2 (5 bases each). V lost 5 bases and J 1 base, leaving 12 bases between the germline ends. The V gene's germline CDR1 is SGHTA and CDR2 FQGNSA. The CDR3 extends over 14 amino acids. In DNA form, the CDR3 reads TGTGCCAGCAGCCGGGACGGCCGATCCTACGAGCAGTACTTC. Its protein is CASSRDGRSYEQYF.

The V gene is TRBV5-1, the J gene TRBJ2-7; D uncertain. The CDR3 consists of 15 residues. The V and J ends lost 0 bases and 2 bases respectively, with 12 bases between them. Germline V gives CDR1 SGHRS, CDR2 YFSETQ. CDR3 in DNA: TGCGCCAGCAGCTTGGTTCCAGGTCTTGCCTACGAGCAGTACTTC. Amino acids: CASSLVPGLAYEQYF. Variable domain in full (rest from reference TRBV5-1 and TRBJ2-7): KAGVTQTPRYLIKTRGQQVTLSCSPISGHRSVSWYQQTPGQGLQFLFEYFSETQRNKGNFPGRFSGRQFSNSRSEMNVSTLELGDSALYLCASSLVPGLAYEQYFGPGTRLTVT.

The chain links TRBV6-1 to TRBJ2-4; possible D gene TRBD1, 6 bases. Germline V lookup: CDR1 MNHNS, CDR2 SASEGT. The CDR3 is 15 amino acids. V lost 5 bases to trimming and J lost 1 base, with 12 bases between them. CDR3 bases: TGTGCCAGCAGTACAGGGATTGTTGCCAAAAACATTCAGTACTTC. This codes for CASSTGIVAKNIQYF.

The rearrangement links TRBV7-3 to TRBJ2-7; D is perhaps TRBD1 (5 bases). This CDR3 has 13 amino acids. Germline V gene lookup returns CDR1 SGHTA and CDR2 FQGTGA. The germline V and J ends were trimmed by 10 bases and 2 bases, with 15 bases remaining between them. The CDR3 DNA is TGTGCCACAGACCCGAACAGGCCCTACGAGCAGTACTTC. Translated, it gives CATDPNRPYEQYF. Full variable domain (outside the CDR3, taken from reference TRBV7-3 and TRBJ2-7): GAGVSQTPSNKVTEKGKYVELRCDPISGHTALYWYRQSLGQGPEFLIYFQGTGAADDSGLPNDRFFAVRPEGSVSTLKIQRTERGDSAVYLCATDPNRPYEQYFGPGTRLTVT.

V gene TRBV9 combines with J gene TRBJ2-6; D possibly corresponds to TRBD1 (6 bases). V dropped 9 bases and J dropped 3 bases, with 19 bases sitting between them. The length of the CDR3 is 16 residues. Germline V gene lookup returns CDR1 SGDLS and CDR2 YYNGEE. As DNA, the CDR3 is TGTGCCACCGCCCCGGGACACGGTATTGGGGCCAACGTCCTGACTTTC. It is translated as CATAPGHGIGANVLTF.

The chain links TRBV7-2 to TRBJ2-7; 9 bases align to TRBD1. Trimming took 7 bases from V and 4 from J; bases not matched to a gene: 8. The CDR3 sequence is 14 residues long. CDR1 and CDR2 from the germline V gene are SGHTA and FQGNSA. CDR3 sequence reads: CASTWTGANYEQYF. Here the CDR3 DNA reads TGTGCCAGCACCTGGACAGGGGCTAATTACGAGCAGTACTTC.